Listed here is a single T cell receptor (beta chain). The target antigen is unknown. This CDR3 has 15 amino acids. Germline V gene lookup returns CDR1 SEHNR and CDR2 FQNEAQ (reference sequence). UMI-tagged TRB cDNA libraries were built via 5' RACE. TCRdb re-called the 5' RACE reads and catalogs CDR3 proteins one per entry, DNA excluded. This sample's table has 100,000 to 150,000 distinct CDR3 sequences. This sample is part of a study of CXCR3-negative and CXCR3-positive naive CD8 T cells. Study-wide points: TRBV-TRBJ usage matched between naive CXCR3-negative and CXCR3-positive cells but not between memory cells. TRB CDR3 hydrophobicity was greater in CXCR3-positive naive cells than in CXCR3-negative naive cells.

Sequencing was done on a sample of naive CXCR3- CD8+ T cells from blood. This sample's subset: CD45RO-CCR7+CD27+CD95- naive CD8+ T cells lacking CXCR3 (TNR3-). The chain uses TRBV7-9 and TRBJ1-4. The TCR was taken from a human donor in good health. Some clones in this sample may be carry-over from other donors' samples. The CDR3 reads CASSLESATNEKLFF.